This T cell receptor beta chain was sequenced for a study of control samples from healthy donors and cancer patients. This clone turned up a few times. Germline V lookup: CDR1 SGHTA, CDR2 FQGNSA. V shed 3 bases and J shed 4 bases, with 12 bases lying between them. The CDR3 runs to 15 residues. Clones were read by immunoSEQ multiplex PCR, and TCRdb kept only the in-frame ones, dropping some. The sample holds approximately 160,000 clones; under 95% are singletons and the top ten take 1.1% to 1.5%. The receptor comes from a young woman in good health. V gene TRBV7-2 combines with J gene TRBJ2-2, with D tentatively TRBD2 (6 bases). The sample consisted of blood. CDR3 in amino acids: CASSFLPGATGELFF. CDR3 DNA sequence: TGTGCCAGCAGCTTTCTCCCGGGAGCCACCGGGGAGCTGTTTTTT. Supplemented by reference TRBV7-2 and TRBJ2-2, the full variable domain reads GAGVSQSPSNKVTEKGKDVELRCDPISGHTALYWYRQSLGQGLEFLIYFQGNSAPDKSGLPSDRFSAERTGGSVSTLTIQRTQQEDSAVYLCASSFLPGATGELFFGEGSRLTVL.